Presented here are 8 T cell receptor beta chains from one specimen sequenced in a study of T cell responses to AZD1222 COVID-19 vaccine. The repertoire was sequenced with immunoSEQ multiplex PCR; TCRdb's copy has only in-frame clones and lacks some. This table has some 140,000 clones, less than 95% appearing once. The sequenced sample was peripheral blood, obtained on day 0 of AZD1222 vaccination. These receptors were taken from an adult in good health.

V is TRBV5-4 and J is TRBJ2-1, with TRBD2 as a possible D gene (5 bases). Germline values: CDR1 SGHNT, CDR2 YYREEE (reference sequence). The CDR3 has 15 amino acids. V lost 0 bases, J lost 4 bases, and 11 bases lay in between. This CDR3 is CASSLGREPYNEQFF. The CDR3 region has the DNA TGTGCCAGCAGCTTGGGACGGGAACCATACAATGAGCAGTTCTTC.

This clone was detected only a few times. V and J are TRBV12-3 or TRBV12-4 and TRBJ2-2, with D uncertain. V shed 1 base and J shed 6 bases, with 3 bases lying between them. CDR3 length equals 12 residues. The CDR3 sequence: CASSLVAGELFF. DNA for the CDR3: TGTGCCAGCAGTTTAGTGGCCGGGGAGCTGTTTTTT.

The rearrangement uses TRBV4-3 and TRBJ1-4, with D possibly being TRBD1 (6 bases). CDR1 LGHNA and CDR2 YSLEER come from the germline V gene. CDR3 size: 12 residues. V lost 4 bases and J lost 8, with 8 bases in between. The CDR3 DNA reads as TGCGCCAGCAGCCTCACAGGGGAAAAACTGTTTTTT. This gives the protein CASSLTGEKLFF.

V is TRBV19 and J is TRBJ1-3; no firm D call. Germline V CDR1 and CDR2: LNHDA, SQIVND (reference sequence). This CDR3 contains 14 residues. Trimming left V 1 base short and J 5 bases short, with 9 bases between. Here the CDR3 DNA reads TGTGCCAGTAGTATAGCTGGCGGCCGAAACACCATATATTTT. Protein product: CASSIAGGRNTIYF.

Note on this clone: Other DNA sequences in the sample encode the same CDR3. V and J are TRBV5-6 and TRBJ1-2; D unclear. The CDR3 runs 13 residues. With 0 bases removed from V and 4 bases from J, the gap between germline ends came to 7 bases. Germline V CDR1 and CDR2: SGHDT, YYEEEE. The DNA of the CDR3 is TGTGCCAGCAGCTTGGACCCTGGCTATGGCTACACCTTC. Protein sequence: CASSLDPGYGYTF.

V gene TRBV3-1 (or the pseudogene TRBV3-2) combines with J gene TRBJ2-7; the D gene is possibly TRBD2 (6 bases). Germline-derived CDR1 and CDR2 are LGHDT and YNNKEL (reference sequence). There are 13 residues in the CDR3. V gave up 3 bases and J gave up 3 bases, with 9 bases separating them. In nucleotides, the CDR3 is TGTGCCAGCAGCCAGGCGGGGCACTACGAGCAGTACTTC. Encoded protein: CASSQAGHYEQYF.

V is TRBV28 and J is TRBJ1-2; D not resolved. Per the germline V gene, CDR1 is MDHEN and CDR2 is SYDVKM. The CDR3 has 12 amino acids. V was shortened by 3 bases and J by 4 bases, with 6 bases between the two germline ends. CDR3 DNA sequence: TGTGCCAGCAGTTTTCAGTCCTATGGCTACACCTTC. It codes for CASSFQSYGYTF.

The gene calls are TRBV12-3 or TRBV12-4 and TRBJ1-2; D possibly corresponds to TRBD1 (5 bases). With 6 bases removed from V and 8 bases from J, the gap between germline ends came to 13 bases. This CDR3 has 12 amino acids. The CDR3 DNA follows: TGTGCCAGCAGCCTCGACAGTAACGGCTACACCTTC. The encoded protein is CASSLDSNGYTF.